This T cell receptor beta chain was captured in a study of response to subunit inactivated influenza vaccine. Trimming removed 1 base from V and 2 bases from J, with 9 bases in between. Germline V gives CDR1 LGHNA, CDR2 YSLEER. The CDR3 is 15 residues long. From the RT-PCR reads, TCRdb called clonotypes with MiXCR, one entry per CDR3 protein. The data show hundreds of thousands of distinct CDR3 sequences, approximately 7.7% seen once. Overall study results and limits: After each seasonal influenza vaccination, few new T cells are recruited, the authors suggested.

Worth noting for this clonotype: Its antigen is unknown.

Sequenced material: PBMCs from blood, taken roughly 24 months after vaccination. The origin of this receptor is a man between 50 and 70 years old who received an inactivated influenza vaccine. The chain joins TRBV4-3 to TRBJ1-5; D is ambiguous. The CDR3 sequence: CASSQVWQGNQPQHF. Here the CDR3 DNA reads TGCGCCAGCAGCCAAGTTTGGCAGGGCAATCAGCCCCAGCATTTT.